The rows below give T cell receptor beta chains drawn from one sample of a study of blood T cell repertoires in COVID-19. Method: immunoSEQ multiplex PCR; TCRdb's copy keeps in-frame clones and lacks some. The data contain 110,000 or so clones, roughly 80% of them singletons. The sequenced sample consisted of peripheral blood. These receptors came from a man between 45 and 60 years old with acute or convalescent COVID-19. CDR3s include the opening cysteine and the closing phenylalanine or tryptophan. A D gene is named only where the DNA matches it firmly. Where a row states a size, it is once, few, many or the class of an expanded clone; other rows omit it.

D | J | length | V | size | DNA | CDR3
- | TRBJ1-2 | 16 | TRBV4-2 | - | TGTGCCAGCAGCCAAGATCGTGAGCCCTCGGGACTCGGCTACACCTTC | CASSQDREPSGLGYTF
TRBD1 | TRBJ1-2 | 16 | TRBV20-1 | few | TGCAGTGCTAGTACCGAGACAGGGAGGCGTGGCTATGGCTACACCTTC | CSASTETGRRGYGYTF
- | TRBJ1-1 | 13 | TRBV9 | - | TGTGCCAGCAGCGGAAGCATGAACACTGAAGCTTTCTTT | CASSGSMNTEAFF
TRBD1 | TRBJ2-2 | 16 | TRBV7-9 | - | TGTGCCAGCAGCCCGGAGACAGGGACACGGACCGGGGAGCTGTTTTTT | CASSPETGTRTGELFF
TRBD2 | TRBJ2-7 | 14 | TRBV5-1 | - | TGCGCCAGCAGCCGGGGGGATAGCTCCTACGAGCAGTACTTC | CASSRGDSSYEQYF
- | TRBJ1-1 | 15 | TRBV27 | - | TGTGCCAGCAGTTTATCAGGGGGGGTGAACACTGAAGCTTTCTTT | CASSLSGGVNTEAFF
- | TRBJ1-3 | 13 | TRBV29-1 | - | TGCAGCGCACAGGCGAACTCTGGAAACACCATATATTTT | CSAQANSGNTIYF
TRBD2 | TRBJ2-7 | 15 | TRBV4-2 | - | TGTGCCAGCAGCCTCGGGGCAGCGGGGGACTACGAGCAGTACTTC | CASSLGAAGDYEQYF
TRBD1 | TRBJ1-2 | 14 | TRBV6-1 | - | TGTGCCAGCAGTGAAGATTCCAGGGGGTATGGCTACACCTTC | CASSEDSRGYGYTF
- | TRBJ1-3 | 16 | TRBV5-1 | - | TGCGCCAGCAGCTTGGGGCCAGGGTCCGCTGGAAACACCATATATTTT | CASSLGPGSAGNTIYF
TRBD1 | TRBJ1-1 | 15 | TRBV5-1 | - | TGCGCCAGCAGCTTGGTAGGACAGGGGAGCGCTGAAGCTTTCTTT | CASSLVGQGSAEAFF
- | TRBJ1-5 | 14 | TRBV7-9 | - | TGTGCCAGCAGCCGTGGGACATCCGAGGGGGCCCAGCATTTT | CASSRGTSEGAQHF
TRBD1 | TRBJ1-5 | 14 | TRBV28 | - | TGTGCCAGCAGTTTAGGGACAGGCGGACAGCCCCAGCATTTT | CASSLGTGGQPQHF
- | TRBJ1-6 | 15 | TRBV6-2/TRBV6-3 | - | TGTGCCAGCAGTTACTCCCGGGGCTATAATTCACCCCTCCACTTT | CASSYSRGYNSPLHF
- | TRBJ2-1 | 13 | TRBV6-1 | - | TGTGCCAGCACCTCCGGGTCCTACAATGAGCAGTTCTTC | CASTSGSYNEQFF
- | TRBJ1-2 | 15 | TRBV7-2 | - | TGTGCCAGCAGCTTAGCGGCAGGGTACGACTATGGCTACACCTTC | CASSLAAGYDYGYTF
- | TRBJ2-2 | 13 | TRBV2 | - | TGTGCCAGCAGTGCACTTCTATTAGGGGAGCTGTTTTTT | CASSALLLGELFF
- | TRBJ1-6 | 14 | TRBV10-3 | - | TGTGCCATCAACCCAACAGGGAGTAATTCACCCCTCCACTTT | CAINPTGSNSPLHF
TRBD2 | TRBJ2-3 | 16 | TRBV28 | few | TGTGCCAGCAGGTCAGCGGGGGGGCCCAGTCCAGATACGCAGTATTTT | CASRSAGGPSPDTQYF
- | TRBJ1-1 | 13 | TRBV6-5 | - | TGTGCCAGCACTGCGGGGCAGGGCACTGAAGCTTTCTTT | CASTAGQGTEAFF
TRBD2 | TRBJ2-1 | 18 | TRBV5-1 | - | TGCGCCAGCAGCTTGGGACTAGCGGGGGTAATAAGATACAATGAGCAGTTCTTC | CASSLGLAGVIRYNEQFF
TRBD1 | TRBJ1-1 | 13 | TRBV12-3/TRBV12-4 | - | TGTGCCAGCAGCCTGGACAGGGGGCTGGAAGCTTTCTTT | CASSLDRGLEAFF
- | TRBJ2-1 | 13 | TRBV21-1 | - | TGTGCCAGTTGCTGTAATCCTAGGTGTGAGCAGTTCTTC | CASCCNPRCEQFF
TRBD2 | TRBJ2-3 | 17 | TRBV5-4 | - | TGTGCCAGCAGCTTGGGTGCTGGCGGGGGGATCACAGATACGCAGTATTTT | CASSLGAGGGITDTQYF
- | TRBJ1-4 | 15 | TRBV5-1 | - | TGCGCCAGCAGCCATCAACAGGGTCGAGATGAAAAACTGTTTTTT | CASSHQQGRDEKLFF
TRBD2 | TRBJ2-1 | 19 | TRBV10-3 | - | TGTGCCATCAGTGAGTCAGGCACTAGCGGGGGGAGCTCCTACAATGAGCAGTTCTTC | CAISESGTSGGSSYNEQFF
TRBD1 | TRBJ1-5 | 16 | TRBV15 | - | TGTGCCACCAGCAGAGAACCGGGACAGGGATTTCAGCCCCAGCATTTT | CATSREPGQGFQPQHF
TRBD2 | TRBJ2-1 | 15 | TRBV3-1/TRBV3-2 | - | TGTGCCAGCAGCCAACCGGGACTAGGTGGTGATGAGCAGTTCTTC | CASSQPGLGGDEQFF
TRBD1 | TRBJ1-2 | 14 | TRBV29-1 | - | TGCAGCGTTGGCTCTGACAGGGGTAACTATGGCTACACCTTC | CSVGSDRGNYGYTF
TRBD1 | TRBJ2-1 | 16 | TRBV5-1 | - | TGCGCCAGCAGCTTGGTAGGGACCCCGGGACAGGGGGAGCAGTTCTTC | CASSLVGTPGQGEQFF
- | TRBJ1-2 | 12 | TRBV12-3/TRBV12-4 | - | TGTGCCACTTCTGCGGGGAACTATGGCTACACCTTC | CATSAGNYGYTF
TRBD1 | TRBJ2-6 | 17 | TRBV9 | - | TGTGCCAGCAGCACCGGACAGGGCCATTCTGGGGCCAACGTCCTGACTTTC | CASSTGQGHSGANVLTF
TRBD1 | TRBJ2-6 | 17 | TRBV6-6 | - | TGTGCCAGCAGTCCGCTGACAGGGTCCTCCGGGGCCAACGTCCTGACTTTC | CASSPLTGSSGANVLTF
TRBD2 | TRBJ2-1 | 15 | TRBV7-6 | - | TGTGCCAGCAGCGCGGGGGGCCCCTCCTACAATGAGCAGTTCTTC | CASSAGGPSYNEQFF
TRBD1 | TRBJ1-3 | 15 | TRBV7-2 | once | TGTGCCAGCAGCCTCAATGGACAGGGTCGGACCACCATATATTTT | CASSLNGQGRTTIYF
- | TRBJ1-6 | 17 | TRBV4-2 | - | TGTGCCAGCAGTCAAGGAGGGGGGGCCGCCTATAATTCACCCCTCCACTTT | CASSQGGGAAYNSPLHF
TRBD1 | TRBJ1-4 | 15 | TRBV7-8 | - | TGTGCCAGCAGCCAGCACAGGGGCCCCGGCGAAAAACTGTTTTTT | CASSQHRGPGEKLFF
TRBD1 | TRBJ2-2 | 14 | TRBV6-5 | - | TGTGCCACCAAAGCAAGGGGGCTAACCGGGGAGCTGTTTTTT | CATKARGLTGELFF
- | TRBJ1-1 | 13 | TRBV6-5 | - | TGTGCCAGCAGTTACTCAGGGGGCACTGAAGCTTTCTTT | CASSYSGGTEAFF
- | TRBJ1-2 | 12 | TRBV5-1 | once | TGCGCCAGCAGCAAGGACATCAGCGGCTACACCTTC | CASSKDISGYTF
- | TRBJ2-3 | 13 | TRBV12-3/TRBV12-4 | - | TGTGCCAGCAGTGGGAGGACTATCAATACGCAGTATTTT | CASSGRTINTQYF
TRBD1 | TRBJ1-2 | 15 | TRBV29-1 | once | TGCAGCGTTGAAGCAGGGACAGGGGTTAACTATGGCTACACCTTC | CSVEAGTGVNYGYTF
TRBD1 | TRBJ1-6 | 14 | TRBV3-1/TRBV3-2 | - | TGTGCCAGCAGCCAGGGACAGGCCGATTCACCCCTCCACTTT | CASSQGQADSPLHF
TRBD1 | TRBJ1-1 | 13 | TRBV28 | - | TGTGCCAGCACCCGAGGGGGCGGGACTGAAGCTTTCTTT | CASTRGGGTEAFF
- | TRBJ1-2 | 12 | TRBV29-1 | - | TGCAGCGCCGCCGAGGGAGATTATGGCTACACCTTC | CSAAEGDYGYTF